This TCR beta chain was found in a study of regulatory T cells in long-lasting Graves disease (dated by TCRdb to the early 2020s). For the study in its entirety: In the newly diagnosed Graves' disease group, patients had been taking antithyroid drugs for less than 3 months. Peripheral blood TCR sequencing and RNA sequencing compared persistent Graves' disease patients with newly diagnosed Graves' disease patients. The study was conducted in China and was registered as a clinical trial. A total of some 33 samples were covered by TCR sequencing, comprising approximately 13 persistent and about 20 newly diagnosed Graves' disease patients.

In regard to this clonotype: What antigen it recognizes has not been identified. The junction shows a germline mismatch at one end, possibly a read error.

What the work shows at the level of the full study, not this receptor alone: TRBV28, TRBJ1-2 and TRBJ2-5 were preferentially used in persistent disease, while TRBV20-1 and TRBJ2-1 were favored in newly diagnosed disease. Peripheral blood alone was examined, since thyroid tissue, which constituted the primary lesion, could not be accessed. Lower TCR Shannon entropy and fewer highly expanded clones were observed in persistent Graves' disease patients than in newly diagnosed patients, which suggested clonal expansion. Sequencing and analysis were restricted to the TCR beta chain. Patients with persistent disease shared more public clonotypes (roughly 2,900) than newly diagnosed patients did (nearly 1,000). The small sample size was acknowledged by the authors as a limitation that may reduce accuracy.

The intended sense of this specimen's time point label: newly diagnosed GD, antithyroid drugs for less than 3 months. For both TCR sequencing and RNA sequencing, RNA was extracted from PBMCs using TRIzol. The diagnosis of Graves' disease was made according to American Thyroid Association guidelines. Patients were recruited from an endocrinology department in Xi'an, China. From each patient, 7.5 to 10 milliliters of peripheral blood was collected into an EDTA anticoagulant tube. Ficoll Paque Plus density gradient separation was used to isolate PBMCs, and no additional T cell sorting was done. RNA quality was checked with an Agilent 2100 Bioanalyzer and agarose gel, and concentration with a NanoDrop 2000. Taken from cysteine to phenylalanine, the CDR3 has 14 residues. Only the CDR3 region is kept as DNA, spanning 42 bases read in frame from base 1. Sequences SGHRS (CDR1) and YFSETQ (CDR2) are obtained from the germline V gene.

Library preparation used multiplex PCR. These reads were obtained on an Illumina HiSeq 4000. iRepertoire HTBI primers and Arm-PCR amplification of CDR3 regions were used to construct TCR beta libraries. PCR products were gel purified before sequencing. On the study's bioinformatics: A total of around 66 TRBV and more than twelve TRBJ segments were identified across samples and were used for gene usage analysis of CDR3 amino acid clonotypes. Filtered high-quality paired reads were merged into contigs using COPE and FqMerger. BLAST was used to align contigs to IMGT TRBV, TRBD and TRBJ reference genes, with CDR3 defined following IMGT. Any clonotype with a frequency above 0.1% was counted as a highly expanded clone. Shannon entropy served as the measure of repertoire diversity, while the Gini coefficient captured V-J evenness. Public clonotypes were defined as clonotypes shared by more than one individual. TCRdb applied fastp at Q25 and MiXCR to the public reads, then kept only in-frame beta chains. Records with the same CDR3 protein are collapsed into one entry carrying the most frequent genes and DNA. The V and J calls and clone size are TCRdb's, not the authors'. Here the sample has some 320,000 distinct CDR3 sequences; 15% to 20% occur a single time. The ten biggest clones cover about 36% of the sample.

The V and J genes are TRBV5-1 and TRBJ2-1; the D region may be TRBD1 or TRBD2, each matching 6 bases equally. This TCR derives from a female donor with Graves disease. This specimen was peripheral blood mononuclear cells (PBMCs), taken at new diagnosis, from a patient treated with antithyroid drugs. The nucleotides read TGCGCCAGCATTCGAGAGGTGGAGGGGGGTGAGCAGCTCTTC. Its protein is CASIREVEGGEQLF.